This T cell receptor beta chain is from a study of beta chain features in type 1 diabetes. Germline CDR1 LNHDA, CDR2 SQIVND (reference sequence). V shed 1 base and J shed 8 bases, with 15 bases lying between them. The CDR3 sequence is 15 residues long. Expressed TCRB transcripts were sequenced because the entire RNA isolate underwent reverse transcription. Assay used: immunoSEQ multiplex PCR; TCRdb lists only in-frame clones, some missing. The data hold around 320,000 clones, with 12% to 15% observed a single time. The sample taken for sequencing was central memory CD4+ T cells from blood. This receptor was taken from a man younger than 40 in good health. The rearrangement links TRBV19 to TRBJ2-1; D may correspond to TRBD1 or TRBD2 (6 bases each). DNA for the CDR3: TGTGCCAGTAGTATAGGTTGGGGGGCTAAACATGAGCAGTTCTTC. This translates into CASSIGWGAKHEQFF.